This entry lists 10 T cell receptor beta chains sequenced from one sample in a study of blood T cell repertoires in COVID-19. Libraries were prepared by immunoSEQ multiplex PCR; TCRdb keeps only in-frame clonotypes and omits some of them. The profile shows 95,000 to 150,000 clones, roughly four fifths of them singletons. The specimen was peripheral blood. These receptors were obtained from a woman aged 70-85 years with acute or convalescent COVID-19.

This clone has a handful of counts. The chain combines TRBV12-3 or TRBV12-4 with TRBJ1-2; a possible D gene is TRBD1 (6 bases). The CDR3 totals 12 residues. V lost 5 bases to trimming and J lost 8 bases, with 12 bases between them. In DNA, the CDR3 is TGTGCCAGCAGTCAGGGGTTGGAGGGCTACACCTTC. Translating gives CASSQGLEGYTF.

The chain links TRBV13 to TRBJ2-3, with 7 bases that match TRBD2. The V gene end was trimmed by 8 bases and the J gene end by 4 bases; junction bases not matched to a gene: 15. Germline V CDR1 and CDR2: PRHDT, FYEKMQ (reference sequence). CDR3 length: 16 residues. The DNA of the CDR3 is TGTGCCAGCTTGGTGGGAGGGCTAGCGGATGCAGATACGCAGTATTTT. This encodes CASLVGGLADADTQYF.

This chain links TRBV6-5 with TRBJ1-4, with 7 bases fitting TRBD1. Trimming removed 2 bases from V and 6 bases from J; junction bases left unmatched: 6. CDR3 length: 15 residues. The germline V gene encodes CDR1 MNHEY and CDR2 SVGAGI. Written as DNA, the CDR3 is TGTGCCAGCAGTTACAGAGGGGGCGGATATGAAAAACTGTTTTTT. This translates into CASSYRGGGYEKLFF.

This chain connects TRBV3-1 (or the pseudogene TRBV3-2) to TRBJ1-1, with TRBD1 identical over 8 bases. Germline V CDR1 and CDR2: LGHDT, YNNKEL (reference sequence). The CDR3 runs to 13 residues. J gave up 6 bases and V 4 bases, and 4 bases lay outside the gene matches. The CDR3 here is CASSPRDRPEAFF. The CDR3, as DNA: TGTGCCAGCAGCCCCCGGGACAGGCCTGAAGCTTTCTTT.

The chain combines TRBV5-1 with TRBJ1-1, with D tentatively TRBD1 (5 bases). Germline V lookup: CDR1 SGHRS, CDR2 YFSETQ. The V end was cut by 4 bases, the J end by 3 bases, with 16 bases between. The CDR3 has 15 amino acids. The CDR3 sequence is CASSRSGGVDTEAFF. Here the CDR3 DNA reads TGCGCCAGCAGCCGCTCCGGGGGGGTGGACACTGAAGCTTTCTTT.

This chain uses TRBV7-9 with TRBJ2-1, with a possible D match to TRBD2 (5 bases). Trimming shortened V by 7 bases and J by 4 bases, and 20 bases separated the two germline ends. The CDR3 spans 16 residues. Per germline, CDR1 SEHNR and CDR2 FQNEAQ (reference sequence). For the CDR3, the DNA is TGTGCCAGCAATCCTGTCGAAGCGGATCGATACAATGAGCAGTTCTTC. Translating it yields CASNPVEADRYNEQFF.

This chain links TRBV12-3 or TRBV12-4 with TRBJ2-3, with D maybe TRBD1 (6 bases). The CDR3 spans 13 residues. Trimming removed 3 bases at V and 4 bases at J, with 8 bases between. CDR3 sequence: CASSLGTPDTQYF. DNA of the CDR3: TGTGCCAGCAGTTTGGGGACACCAGATACGCAGTATTTT.

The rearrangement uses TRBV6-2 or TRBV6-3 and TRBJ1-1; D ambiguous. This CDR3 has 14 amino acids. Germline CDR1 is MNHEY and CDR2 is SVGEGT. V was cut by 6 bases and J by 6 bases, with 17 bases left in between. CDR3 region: CASSFGAGGSEAFF. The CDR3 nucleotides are TGTGCCAGCAGCTTCGGAGCGGGTGGGTCTGAAGCTTTCTTT.

CDR3 DNA sequence: TGTGCCAGCAGTGCTGACAGGAACACTGAAGCTTTCTTT. It translates to CASSADRNTEAFF. The chain is built from TRBV2 and TRBJ1-1, with D maybe TRBD1 (5 bases). V gave up 4 bases and J gave up 1 base, with 7 bases separating them. CDR1 and CDR2 (germline): SNHLY, FYNNEI. The CDR3 covers 13 residues.

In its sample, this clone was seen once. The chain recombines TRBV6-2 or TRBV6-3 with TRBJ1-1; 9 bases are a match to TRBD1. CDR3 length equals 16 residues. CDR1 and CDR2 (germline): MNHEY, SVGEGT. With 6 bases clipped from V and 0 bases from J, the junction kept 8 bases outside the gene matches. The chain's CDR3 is CASSEPGQGLNTEAFF. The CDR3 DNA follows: TGTGCCAGCAGCGAACCGGGACAGGGATTGAACACTGAAGCTTTCTTT.